What follows is one T cell receptor beta chain and its context. The CDR3 is made up of 14 amino acids. Trimming took 4 bases from V and 1 from J, leaving 12 bases between them. Germline loops: CDR1 SGHRS, CDR2 YFSETQ. This specimen comes from a study of blood T cell repertoires in COVID-19. Study-level information: Sources were T cells, B-cell-depleted T cells, or PBMCs; the material itself was cDNA or gDNA.

As processed by the authors: Amplification of reference gene primers was used by the study to estimate nucleated cell counts. Generated by immunoSEQ multiplex PCR, the TCRdb table keeps only in-frame clones and is missing some. The V and J calls and clone size come from that table; D and trimming were worked out from the DNA. The repertoire consists of under 200,000 clones, with 75% to 85% occurring once and the leading ten covering roughly 1.4%. This TCR was sampled from a human donor in a cohort sampled during active COVID-19. V gene TRBV5-1 combines with J gene TRBJ2-7; maybe TRBD2 (5 bases). The sequencing sample was made of peripheral blood. The CDR3, as DNA: TGCGCCAGCAGCAATCCAAGCGGATCCTACGAGCAGTACTTC. Its translation is CASSNPSGSYEQYF.